A single sample is the source of the 28 T cell receptor beta chains below, sequenced in a study of technical replicates of blood from a few donors. Using immunoSEQ multiplex PCR, the repertoire was profiled, and TCRdb retains in-frame clones only, with some absent. The table records some 62,000 clones, around 87% of them present only once. Sequenced sample: PBMCs. The receptors originated from a human donor in good health. Some clones in this sample may be carry-over from other donors' samples.

The V call is TRBV18, the J call TRBJ1-2; 9 nucleotides match TRBD1. The CDR3 is 15 residues long. Germline CDR1 reads KGHSH; CDR2 reads LQKENI. V trimming: 3 bases; J trimming: 0 bases; junction bases outside the gene matches: 2. The CDR3 spells CASSPRTGANYGYTF. In DNA, the CDR3 is TGTGCCAGCTCACCTCGGACAGGGGCTAACTATGGCTACACCTTC.

The chain employs TRBV6-5 and TRBJ2-3, with 12 bases identical to TRBD2. Germline CDR1 MNHEY, CDR2 SVGAGI. The CDR3 is made up of 15 amino acids. After removal of 6 bases from V and 9 bases from J, the junction contained 10 bases not matched to a gene. The CDR3 is CASSERLAGVGTQYF. DNA for the CDR3: TGTGCCAGCAGCGAAAGACTAGCGGGAGTGGGGACGCAGTATTTT.

This sequence joins TRBV6-1 and TRBJ1-4, with 8 bases matching TRBD1. CDR3 size: 14 residues. Germline V CDR1 and CDR2: MNHNS, SASEGT. Germline trimming cut 7 bases from V and 8 bases from J; bases unmatched to any gene: 9. CDR3 sequence: CASTPGTGGEKLFF. The CDR3 bases are TGTGCCAGCACCCCCGGGACAGGAGGCGAAAAACTGTTTTTT.

This clone has only one observation. J is TRBJ1-6 and V is TRBV30; 7 bases agree with TRBD1. CDR1 and CDR2 from the germline V gene are GTSNPN and SVGIG (reference sequence). The V gene end was trimmed by 3 bases and the J gene end by 3 bases; junction bases not matched to a gene: 5. The length of the CDR3 is 15 residues. The CDR3 spells CAWRLGGYYNSPLHF. The CDR3 nucleotides are TGTGCCTGGAGACTAGGGGGCTACTATAATTCACCCCTCCACTTT.

V is TRBV21-1 and J is TRBJ1-1; the table's D call TRBD1 went unverified against the DNA. TRBV21-1 represents a pseudogene. This CDR3 comprises 12 residues. CDR3 sequence (DNA): TGTGCCTCAGACAGGGTGAACACTGAAGCTTTCTTT. Translated, it gives CASDRVNTEAFF.

Comments on this clone: The same CDR3 is also encoded by other DNA sequences in this sample. The chain is built from TRBV4-3 and TRBJ1-2; D is ambiguous. CDR3 length equals 16 residues. Germline CDR1 reads LGHNA; CDR2 reads YSLEER. Trimming shortened V by 4 bases and J by 0 bases, and 15 bases separated the two germline ends. For the CDR3, the DNA is TGCGCCAGCAGCCCAACGGGTGGCGAAGCTAACTATGGCTACACCTTC. This encodes CASSPTGGEANYGYTF.

The V and J genes are TRBV5-1 and TRBJ1-3; D gene ambiguous. Trimming stripped 2 bases from V and 2 bases from J, with 8 bases between. CDR1 SGHRS and CDR2 YFSETQ come from the germline V gene. The CDR3 has 14 residues. CDR3 in amino acids: CASSLRGTGNTIYF. In nucleotides, the CDR3 is TGCGCCAGCAGCTTACGGGGAACTGGAAACACCATATATTTT.

The V call is TRBV20-1, the J call TRBJ1-1, with TRBD1 as a possible D gene (5 bases). Germline V gene data show CDR1 as DFQATT and CDR2 as SNEGSKA (reference sequence). The CDR3 runs 11 residues. V lost 3 bases to trimming and J lost 6 bases, with 8 bases between them. The CDR3 reads CSARRGAEAFF. CDR3 bases: TGCAGTGCTAGGCGGGGGGCTGAAGCTTTCTTT.

The V call is TRBV5-1, the J call TRBJ1-1, with D perhaps matching TRBD1 (6 bases). V gave up 2 bases and J gave up 4 bases, with 12 bases separating them. Germline V gives CDR1 SGHRS, CDR2 YFSETQ. This CDR3 is built from 14 residues. CDR3 DNA: TGCGCCAGCAGCTTCGGCAGGGACATCACTGAAGCTTTCTTT. Translation: CASSFGRDITEAFF.

The J gene is TRBJ2-3, the V gene TRBV20-1; D gene ambiguous. The V gene lost 3 bases and the J gene lost 6 bases, with 7 bases spanning the gap. This CDR3 is 11 amino acids long. The germline V gene encodes CDR1 DFQATT and CDR2 SNEGSKA (reference sequence). In nucleotides, the CDR3 is TGCAGTGCTAGTTACGAGGATACGCAGTATTTT. Translation gives CSASYEDTQYF.

The J gene is TRBJ1-6, the V gene TRBV4-2, with 9 bases fitting TRBD1. Losses at the gene ends were 4 bases for V and 7 bases for J; bases not matched to a gene: 2. The CDR3 runs 14 residues. CDR1 and CDR2 (germline): LGHNA, YNFKEQ. In nucleotides, the CDR3 is TGTGCCAGCAGCCGGACAGGGGAGAATTCACCCCTCCACTTT. Translating it yields CASSRTGENSPLHF.

The sample holds a few counts of this clone. The rearrangement links TRBV12-5 to TRBJ2-7, with unresolved D. Germline V gene sequence: CDR1 LGHNT, CDR2 FRNRAP. V lost 2 bases to trimming and J lost 6 bases, with 8 bases between them. CDR3 length: 12 residues. The CDR3 DNA follows: TGTGCTAGTGGTTTGAGTCCGGGCGAGCAGTACTTC. It codes for CASGLSPGEQYF. Complete variable domain (other parts from reference TRBV12-5 and TRBJ2-7): DARVTQTPRHKVTEMGQEVTMRCQPILGHNTVFWYRQTMMQGLELLAYFRNRAPLDDSGMPKDRFSAEMPDATLATLKIQPSEPRDSAVYFCASGLSPGEQYFGPGTRLTVT.

This sequence joins TRBV4-3 and TRBJ1-1; no clear D gene. V lost 0 bases, J lost 0 bases, and 11 bases lay in between. CDR3 length equals 16 residues. Per the germline V gene, CDR1 is LGHNA and CDR2 is YSLEER. Written as DNA, the CDR3 is TGCGCCAGCAGCCAAGACCCCAGAGGGATGAACACTGAAGCTTTCTTT. Amino acids: CASSQDPRGMNTEAFF.

The chain recombines TRBV5-1 with TRBJ2-2; D remains ambiguous. This CDR3 is 15 amino acids long. Trimming cost V 1 base and J 3 bases, with 10 bases left between them. Germline V lookup: CDR1 SGHRS, CDR2 YFSETQ. The CDR3 region has the DNA TGCGCCAGCAGCTTGTCGGGTCCGGACACCGGGGAGCTGTTTTTT. It specifies CASSLSGPDTGELFF. Full variable domain (remainder filled in from reference TRBV5-1 and TRBJ2-2): KAGVTQTPRYLIKTRGQQVTLSCSPISGHRSVSWYQQTPGQGLQFLFEYFSETQRNKGNFPGRFSGRQFSNSRSEMNVSTLELGDSALYLCASSLSGPDTGELFFGEGSRLTVL.

The rearrangement uses TRBV5-4 and TRBJ2-5; TRBD1 is a possible D gene (5 bases). Germline CDR1 SGHNT, CDR2 YYREEE (reference sequence). The CDR3 runs 13 residues. With 2 bases removed from V and 2 bases from J, the gap between germline ends came to 7 bases. CDR3 nucleotides: TGTGCCAGCAGCTTAGACAGACAAGAGACCCAGTACTTC. Translation gives CASSLDRQETQYF.

The CDR3 DNA is TGTGCCAGCAGGCCGACCCCTCGGGAGGGCACTGAAGCTTTCTTT. It translates to CASRPTPREGTEAFF. The J gene is TRBJ1-1, the V gene TRBV5-4; D gene unclear. This CDR3 spans 15 amino acids. CDR1 and CDR2 (germline): SGHNT, YYREEE (reference sequence). V was pared by 5 bases and J by 4 bases, with 18 bases between.

This chain connects TRBV6-5 to TRBJ2-5, with 9 bases matching TRBD1. CDR3 length: 15 residues. J lost 5 bases, V lost 4 bases, and 8 bases had no gene match. Germline V lookup: CDR1 MNHEY, CDR2 SVGAGI. The CDR3 region has the DNA TGTGCCAGCAGTTCCACAGGGGGCACTTGGGAGACCCAGTACTTC. Translated, it gives CASSSTGGTWETQYF.

The V call is TRBV6-5, the J call TRBJ1-2, with a tentative D call TRBD1 (6 bases). V was pared by 3 bases and J by 4 bases, with 12 bases between. Germline V gives CDR1 MNHEY, CDR2 SVGAGI. The CDR3 totals 14 residues. DNA of the CDR3: TGTGCCAGCAGTTATGAGGGAGGGGGCTATGGCTACACCTTC. This encodes CASSYEGGGYGYTF.

This chain connects TRBV5-4 to TRBJ2-7; D possibly corresponds to TRBD1 (5 bases). The CDR3 consists of 13 residues. The V end was cut by 4 bases, the J end by 5 bases, with 13 bases between. CDR1 SGHNT and CDR2 YYREEE come from the germline V gene (reference sequence). CDR3 loop: CASSMLTENEQYF. CDR3 in DNA: TGTGCCAGCAGCATGTTGACAGAGAACGAGCAGTACTTC. Combining the CDR3 with reference TRBV5-4 and TRBJ2-7 gives the whole variable domain ETGVTQSPTHLIKTRGQQVTLRCSSQSGHNTVSWYQQALGQGPQFIFQYYREEENGRGNFPPRFSGLQFPNYSSELNVNALELDDSALYLCASSMLTENEQYFGPGTRLTVT.

This clone was seen more than once but under ten times. The rearrangement joins TRBV11-2 to TRBJ2-2, with D maybe TRBD2 (5 bases). The germline gives CDR1 SGHAT, CDR2 FQNNGV. V was trimmed by 2 bases and J by 7 bases, leaving 8 bases between them. The CDR3 loop spans 13 amino acids. The CDR3 loop is CASSLIRDGELFF. In DNA form, the CDR3 reads TGTGCCAGCAGCTTAATTCGGGACGGGGAGCTGTTTTTT.

The chain is built from TRBV2 and TRBJ1-2; 8 bases align to TRBD1. The length of the CDR3 is 15 residues. After removal of 5 bases from V and 7 bases from J, the junction contained 12 bases not matched to a gene. Germline V gene sequence: CDR1 SNHLY, CDR2 FYNNEI. The CDR3 here is CASSRGQGKGSGYTF. CDR3 nucleotides: TGTGCCAGCAGTCGAGGACAGGGAAAAGGTTCTGGCTACACCTTC.

The V gene is TRBV27, the J gene TRBJ2-3; 8 bases match TRBD2. Germline assignment: CDR1 MNHEY and CDR2 SMNVEV (reference sequence). The CDR3 consists of 15 residues. Trimming at V came to 6 bases and at J to 3 bases, leaving 8 bases not matched to a gene. CDR3 sequence (DNA): TGTGCCAGCAGACCTGGACTAGCTGGAACAGATACGCAGTATTTT. Amino acid sequence: CASRPGLAGTDTQYF.

This chain links TRBV6-1 with TRBJ1-6; TRBD1 aligns across 8 bases. There are 13 residues in the CDR3. The ends lost 4 bases at V and 11 bases at J; junction bases unmatched: 4. Germline V gene sequence: CDR1 MNHNS, CDR2 SASEGT. For the CDR3, the DNA is TGTGCCAGCAGTGGTTACAGGGGGACACCCCTCCACTTT. This gives the protein CASSGYRGTPLHF.

This sequence joins TRBV11-1 and TRBJ1-4, with TRBD1 identical over 9 bases. The V and J ends lost 6 bases and 3 bases, in that order; junction bases with no gene match: 5. This CDR3 comprises 15 residues. CDR1 and CDR2 from the germline V gene are SGHAT and FQDESV (reference sequence). DNA for the CDR3: TGTGCCAGCAGATCGGGACAGGGCCCTAATGAAAAACTGTTTTTT. This codes for CASRSGQGPNEKLFF. The full variable domain, its missing parts supplied by reference TRBV11-1 and TRBJ1-4, is EAEVAQSPRYKITEKSQAVAFWCDPISGHATLYWYRQILGQGPELLVQFQDESVVDDSQLPKDRFSAERLKGVDSTLKIQPAELGDSAMYLCASRSGQGPNEKLFFGSGTQLSVL.

The chain has TRBV15 and TRBJ1-5; tentatively, D is TRBD1 (6 bases). This CDR3 has 18 amino acids. Trimming shortened V by 4 bases and J by 7 bases, and 26 bases separated the two germline ends. CDR1 and CDR2 from the germline V gene are LNHNV and YYDKDF (reference sequence). The CDR3 region is CATSTTQGMGWAKQPQHF. DNA of the CDR3: TGTGCCACCAGCACCACCCAGGGGATGGGGTGGGCAAAGCAGCCCCAGCATTTT.

This clone showed up just once. The chain couples TRBV4-3 to TRBJ2-1; TRBD2 matches 11 bases. The CDR3 extends over 15 amino acids. Germline V gene lookup returns CDR1 LGHNA and CDR2 YSLEER. With 4 bases clipped from V and 6 bases from J, the junction kept 5 bases outside the gene matches. The DNA for the CDR3 is TGCGCCAGCAGCCTTAGACTAGCGGGACCCAATGAGCAGTTCTTC. Translation gives CASSLRLAGPNEQFF.

V usage is TRBV4-1 and J usage is TRBJ2-7; no clear D gene. The CDR3 sequence is 14 residues long. Germline values: CDR1 MGHRA, CDR2 YSYEKL. V gave up 0 bases and J gave up 0 bases, with 6 bases separating them. CDR3 DNA sequence: TGCGCCAGCAGCCAAGATACGGGCTCCTACGAGCAGTACTTC. Translation gives CASSQDTGSYEQYF.

This clone has only one observation. J is TRBJ2-3 and V is TRBV7-3; 7 positions agree with TRBD2. The CDR3 extends over 16 amino acids. Trimming at V came to 0 bases and at J to 3 bases, leaving 6 bases not matched to a gene. The germline gives CDR1 SGHTA, CDR2 FQGTGA. The CDR3 reads CASSLTGRERTDTQYF. Here the CDR3 DNA reads TGTGCCAGCAGCTTAACGGGGCGGGAGAGGACAGATACGCAGTATTTT.